The rows below give T cell receptor beta chains drawn from one sample of a study of OX40 agonist ivuxolimab in advanced cancers. Libraries were prepared by immunoSEQ multiplex PCR; TCRdb keeps only in-frame clonotypes and omits some of them. The table lists tens of thousands of clones, about 89% of them singletons. The sequencing used CD4+ or CD8+ T cells sorted from blood, collected in a trial of the OX40 agonist ivuxolimab. These receptors all stem from an adult with an advanced solid tumor such as melanoma, head and neck, liver or kidney cancer. The CDR3 runs from the conserved cysteine through the conserved F or W. D genes are given only for firm matches. Not all rows give a size; the values are once, few, many and, for expanded clones, a class.

V,length,size,J,D,CDR3,DNA
TRBV11-2,15,-,TRBJ1-1,-,CASSWDGLGNTEAFF,TGTGCCAGCAGCTGGGACGGGCTGGGGAACACTGAAGCTTTCTTT
TRBV7-9,15,-,TRBJ1-6,-,CASSVVASLGSPLHF,TGTGCCAGCAGCGTAGTGGCCAGCCTTGGTTCACCCCTCCACTTT
TRBV6-6,13,-,TRBJ2-7,-,CASSLPPPGEQYF,TGTGCCAGCAGCCTACCCCCCCCTGGCGAGCAGTACTTC
TRBV9,13,-,TRBJ1-3,-,CASSPTNTYTIYF,TGTGCCAGCAGCCCTACAAATACGTACACCATATATTTT
TRBV10-3,16,-,TRBJ1-1,TRBD1,CAISETGTDKNTEAFF,TGTGCCATCAGTGAGACCGGGACAGACAAGAACACTGAAGCTTTCTTT
TRBV25-1,15,once,TRBJ1-1,-,CASSGKDDWSTEAFF,TGTGCCAGCAGCGGGAAGGACGACTGGAGCACTGAAGCTTTCTTT
TRBV25-1,13,-,TRBJ1-1,-,CASSAVGNTEAFF,TGTGCCAGCAGTGCAGTGGGGAACACTGAAGCTTTCTTT
TRBV28,15,-,TRBJ1-5,-,CASSGQTGGNQPQHF,TGTGCCAGCAGTGGACAAACAGGAGGCAATCAGCCCCAGCATTTT
TRBV9,15,-,TRBJ2-1,-,CASSPPRGSYNEQFF,TGTGCCAGCAGCCCGCCGAGGGGCAGCTACAATGAGCAGTTCTTC
TRBV4-1,16,-,TRBJ2-1,TRBD2,CASSSTAGTTYNEQFF,TGCGCCAGCAGTTCCACCGCCGGGACTACCTACAATGAGCAGTTCTTC
TRBV28,14,-,TRBJ2-5,-,CASRWGTEQETQYF,TGTGCCAGCCGATGGGGGACGGAACAAGAGACCCAGTACTTC
TRBV5-1,17,-,TRBJ1-1,TRBD1,CASSLRDGTGANTEAFF,TGCGCCAGCAGCTTGAGGGACGGGACAGGGGCGAACACTGAAGCTTTCTTT
TRBV6-6,12,-,TRBJ2-5,-,CASSRDQETQYF,TGTGCCAGCAGCCGCGACCAAGAGACCCAGTACTTC
TRBV7-9,16,-,TRBJ2-1,TRBD2,CASSPAPRGSYNEQFF,TGTGCCAGCAGCCCCGCGCCGCGGGGGTCCTACAATGAGCAGTTCTTC
TRBV21-1,15,-,TRBJ1-5,-,CASSPRTSSNQPQHF,TGTGCCAGCAGCCCCCGGACGTCGAGCAATCAGCCCCAGCATTTT
TRBV10-3,16,-,TRBJ2-3,-,CAISEGGGGPTDTQYF,TGTGCCATCAGTGAGGGCGGTGGGGGCCCCACAGATACGCAGTATTTT
TRBV29-1,13,-,TRBJ2-7,-,CSVELGTPLEQYF,TGCAGCGTTGAACTCGGGACACCCCTCGAGCAGTACTTC
TRBV7-9,12,few,TRBJ1-1,-,CASVGESTEAFF,TGTGCCAGCGTAGGGGAGTCCACTGAAGCTTTCTTT
TRBV9,13,-,TRBJ2-2,-,CASSVVETGELFF,TGTGCCAGCAGCGTAGTTGAAACCGGGGAGCTGTTTTTT
TRBV27,15,-,TRBJ2-3,-,CASSLMGPLTDTQYF,TGTGCCAGCAGTTTGATGGGACCTCTCACAGATACGCAGTATTTT
TRBV4-3,16,few,TRBJ2-6,-,CASSQERVSGANVLTF,TGCGCCAGCAGCCAAGAAAGGGTTTCCGGGGCCAACGTCCTGACTTTC
TRBV4-3,15,-,TRBJ2-1,TRBD2,CASSPGTSGTGEQFF,TGCGCCAGCAGCCCCGGGACTAGCGGGACGGGTGAGCAGTTCTTC
TRBV5-1,14,-,TRBJ2-7,TRBD1,CASSMDRWEGEQYF,TGCGCCAGCAGCATGGACAGGTGGGAAGGCGAGCAGTACTTC
TRBV11-2,14,-,TRBJ2-1,-,CASSFREYLNEQFF,TGTGCCAGCAGCTTCAGGGAATATTTAAATGAGCAGTTCTTC